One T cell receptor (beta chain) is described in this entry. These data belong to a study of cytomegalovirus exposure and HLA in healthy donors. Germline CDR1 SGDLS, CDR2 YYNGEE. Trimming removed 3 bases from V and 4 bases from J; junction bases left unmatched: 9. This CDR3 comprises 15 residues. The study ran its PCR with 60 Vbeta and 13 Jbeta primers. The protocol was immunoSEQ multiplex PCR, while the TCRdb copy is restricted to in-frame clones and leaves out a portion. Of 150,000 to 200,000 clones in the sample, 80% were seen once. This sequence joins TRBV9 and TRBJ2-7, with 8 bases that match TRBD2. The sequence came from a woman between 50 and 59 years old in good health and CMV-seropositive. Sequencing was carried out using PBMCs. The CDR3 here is CASSGGHSGIYEQYF. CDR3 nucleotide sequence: TGTGCCAGCAGCGGGGGCCATAGCGGGATTTACGAGCAGTACTTC. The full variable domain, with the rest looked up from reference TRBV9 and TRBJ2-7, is DSGVTQTPKHLITATGQRVTLRCSPRSGDLSVYWYQQSLDQGLQFLIQYYNGEERAKGNILERFSAQQFPDLHSELNLSSLELGDSALYFCASSGGHSGIYEQYFGPGTRLTVT.